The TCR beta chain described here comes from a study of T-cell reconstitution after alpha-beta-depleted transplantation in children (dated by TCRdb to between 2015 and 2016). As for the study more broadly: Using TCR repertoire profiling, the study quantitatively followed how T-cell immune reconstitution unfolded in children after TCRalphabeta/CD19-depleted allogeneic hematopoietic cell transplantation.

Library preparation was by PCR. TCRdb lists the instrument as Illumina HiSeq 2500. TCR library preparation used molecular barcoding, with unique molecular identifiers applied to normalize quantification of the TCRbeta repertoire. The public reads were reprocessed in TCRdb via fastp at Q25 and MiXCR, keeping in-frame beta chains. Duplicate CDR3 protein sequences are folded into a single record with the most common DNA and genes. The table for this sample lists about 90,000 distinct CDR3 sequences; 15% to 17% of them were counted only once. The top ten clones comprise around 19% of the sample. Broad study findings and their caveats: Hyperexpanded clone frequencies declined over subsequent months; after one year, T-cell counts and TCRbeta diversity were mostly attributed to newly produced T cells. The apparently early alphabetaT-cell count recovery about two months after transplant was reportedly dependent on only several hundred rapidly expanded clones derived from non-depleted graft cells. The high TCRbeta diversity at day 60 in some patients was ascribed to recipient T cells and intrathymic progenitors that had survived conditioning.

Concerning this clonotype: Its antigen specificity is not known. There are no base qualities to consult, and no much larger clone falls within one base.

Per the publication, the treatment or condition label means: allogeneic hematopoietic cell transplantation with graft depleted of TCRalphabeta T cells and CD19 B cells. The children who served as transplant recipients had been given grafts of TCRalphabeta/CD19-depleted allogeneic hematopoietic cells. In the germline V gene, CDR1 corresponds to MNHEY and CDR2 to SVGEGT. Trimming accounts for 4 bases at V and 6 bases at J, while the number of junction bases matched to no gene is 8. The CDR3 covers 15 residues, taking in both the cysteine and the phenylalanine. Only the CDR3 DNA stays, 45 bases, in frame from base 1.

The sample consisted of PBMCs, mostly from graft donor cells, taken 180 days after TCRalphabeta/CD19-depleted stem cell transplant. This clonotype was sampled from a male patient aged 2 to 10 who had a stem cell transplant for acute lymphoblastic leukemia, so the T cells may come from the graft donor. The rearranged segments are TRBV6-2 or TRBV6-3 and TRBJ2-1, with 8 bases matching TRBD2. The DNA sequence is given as TGTGCCAGCAGTTCTACGGGGGGGAGGTTCAATGAGCAGTTCTTC. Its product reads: CASSSTGGRFNEQFF.